This T cell receptor beta chain was identified during a study of blood T cell repertoires in COVID-19. Turning to the study itself: Some COVID-19 samples were acute and others convalescent; all came from the United States, Italy and Spain. From T cells, B-cell-depleted T cells, or PBMCs came the material, which was cDNA or gDNA.

With V trimmed by 1 base and J by 6 bases, 2 bases remained unmatched. CDR3 size: 13 residues. The germline gives CDR1 GTSNPN, CDR2 SVGIG (reference sequence). Source study methods: Cell counts per sample came from amplifying reference gene primers. Measured with immunoSEQ multiplex PCR; TCRdb has only the in-frame clones, and not every one. That table is the source of V, J and clone size, and D and trimming were worked out from the DNA. The sample shows about 130,000 clones, 78% of them seen only once. V is TRBV30 and J is TRBJ1-5; 8 nucleotides match TRBD1. The origin of this receptor is a man aged 55 to 70 who had recovered from COVID-19. Input material: peripheral blood. CDR3: CAWSAGGGQPQHF. In DNA, the CDR3 is TGTGCCTGGAGTGCAGGGGGCGGTCAGCCCCAGCATTTT.